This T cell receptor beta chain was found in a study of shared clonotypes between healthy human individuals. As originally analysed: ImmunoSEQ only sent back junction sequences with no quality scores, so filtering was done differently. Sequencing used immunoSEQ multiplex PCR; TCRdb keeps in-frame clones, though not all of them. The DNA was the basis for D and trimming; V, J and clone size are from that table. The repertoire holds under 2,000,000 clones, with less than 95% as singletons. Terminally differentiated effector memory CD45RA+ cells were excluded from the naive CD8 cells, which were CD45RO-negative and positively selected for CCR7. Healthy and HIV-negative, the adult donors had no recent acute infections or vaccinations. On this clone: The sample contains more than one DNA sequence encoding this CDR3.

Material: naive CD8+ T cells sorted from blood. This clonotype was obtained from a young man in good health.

The CDR3 region is CASSLGGSTGELFF. The DNA of the CDR3 is TGTGCCAGCAGTTTAGGAGGGTCGACCGGGGAGCTGTTTTTT. This chain uses TRBV27 with TRBJ2-2; D possibly corresponds to TRBD2 (6 bases). CDR1 and CDR2 from the germline V gene are MNHEY and SMNVEV (reference sequence). The V gene lost 2 bases and the J gene lost 5 bases, with 9 bases spanning the gap. CDR3 length: 14 residues.